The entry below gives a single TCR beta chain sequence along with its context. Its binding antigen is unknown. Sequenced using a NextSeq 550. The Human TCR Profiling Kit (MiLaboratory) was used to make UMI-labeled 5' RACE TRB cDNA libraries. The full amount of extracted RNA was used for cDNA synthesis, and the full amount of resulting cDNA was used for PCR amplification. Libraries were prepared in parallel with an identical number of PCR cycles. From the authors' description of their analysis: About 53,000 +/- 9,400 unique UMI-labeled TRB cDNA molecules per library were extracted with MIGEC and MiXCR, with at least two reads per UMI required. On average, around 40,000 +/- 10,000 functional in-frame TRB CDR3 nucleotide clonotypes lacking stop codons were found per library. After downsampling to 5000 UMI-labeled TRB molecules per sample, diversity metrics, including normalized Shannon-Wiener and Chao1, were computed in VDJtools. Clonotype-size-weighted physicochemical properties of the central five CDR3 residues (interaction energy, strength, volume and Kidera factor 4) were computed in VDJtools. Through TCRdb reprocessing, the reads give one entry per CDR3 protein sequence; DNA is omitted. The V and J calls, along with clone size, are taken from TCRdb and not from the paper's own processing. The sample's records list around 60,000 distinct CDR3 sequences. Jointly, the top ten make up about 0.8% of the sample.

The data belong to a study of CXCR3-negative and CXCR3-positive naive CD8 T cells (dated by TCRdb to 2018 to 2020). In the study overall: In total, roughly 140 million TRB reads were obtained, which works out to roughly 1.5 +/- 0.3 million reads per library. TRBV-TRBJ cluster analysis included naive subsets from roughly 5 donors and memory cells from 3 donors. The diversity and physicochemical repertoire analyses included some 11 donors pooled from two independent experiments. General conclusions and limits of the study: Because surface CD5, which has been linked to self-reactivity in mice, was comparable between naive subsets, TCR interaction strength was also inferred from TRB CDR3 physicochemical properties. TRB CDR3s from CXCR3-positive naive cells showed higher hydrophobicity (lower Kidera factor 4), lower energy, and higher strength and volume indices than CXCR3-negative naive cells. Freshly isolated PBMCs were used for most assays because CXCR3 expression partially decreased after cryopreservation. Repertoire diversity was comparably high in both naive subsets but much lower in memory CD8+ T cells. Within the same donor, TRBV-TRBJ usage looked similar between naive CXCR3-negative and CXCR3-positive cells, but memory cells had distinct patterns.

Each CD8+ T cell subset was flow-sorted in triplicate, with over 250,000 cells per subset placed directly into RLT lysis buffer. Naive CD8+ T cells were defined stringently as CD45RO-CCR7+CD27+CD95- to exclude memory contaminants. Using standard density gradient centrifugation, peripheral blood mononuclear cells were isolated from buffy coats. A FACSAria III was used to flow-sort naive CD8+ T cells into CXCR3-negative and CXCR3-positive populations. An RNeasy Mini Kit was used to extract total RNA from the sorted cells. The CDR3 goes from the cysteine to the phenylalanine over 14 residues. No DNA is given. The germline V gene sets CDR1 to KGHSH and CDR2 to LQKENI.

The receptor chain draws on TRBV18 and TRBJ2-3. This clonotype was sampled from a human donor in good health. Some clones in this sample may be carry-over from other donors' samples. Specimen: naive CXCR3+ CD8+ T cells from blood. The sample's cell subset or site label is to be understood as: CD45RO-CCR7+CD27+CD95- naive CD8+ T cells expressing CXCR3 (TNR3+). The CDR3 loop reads CASSPPISTDTQYF.